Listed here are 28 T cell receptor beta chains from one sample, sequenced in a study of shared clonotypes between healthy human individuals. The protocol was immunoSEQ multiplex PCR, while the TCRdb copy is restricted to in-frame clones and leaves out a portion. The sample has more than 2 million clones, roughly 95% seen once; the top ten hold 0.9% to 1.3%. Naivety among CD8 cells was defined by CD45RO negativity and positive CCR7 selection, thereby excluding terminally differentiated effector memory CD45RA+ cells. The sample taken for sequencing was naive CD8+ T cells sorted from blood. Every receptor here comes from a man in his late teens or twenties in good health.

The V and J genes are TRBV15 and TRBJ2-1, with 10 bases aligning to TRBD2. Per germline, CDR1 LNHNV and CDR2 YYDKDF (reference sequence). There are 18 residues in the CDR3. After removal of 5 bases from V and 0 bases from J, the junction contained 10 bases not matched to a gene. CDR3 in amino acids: CATSGPGTSVRSYNEQFF. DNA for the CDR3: TGTGCCACCAGCGGACCCGGGACTAGCGTACGCTCCTACAATGAGCAGTTCTTC.

This CDR3 is CASSESSGEGLETQYF. DNA for the CDR3: TGCGCCAGCAGTGAGTCGAGCGGGGAAGGGTTAGAGACCCAGTACTTC. This sequence joins TRBV10-2 and TRBJ2-5, with 7 bases identical to TRBD2. Germline values: CDR1 WSHSY, CDR2 SAAADI. The trim removed 0 bases at V and 4 bases at J, leaving 8 bases unmatched. This CDR3 spans 16 amino acids.

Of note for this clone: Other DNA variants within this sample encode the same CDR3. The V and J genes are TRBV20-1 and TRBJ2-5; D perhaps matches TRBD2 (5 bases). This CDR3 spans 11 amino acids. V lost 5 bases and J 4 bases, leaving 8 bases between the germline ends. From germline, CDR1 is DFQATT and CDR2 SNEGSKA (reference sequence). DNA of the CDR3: TGCAGTGCTCCACTAGTAGAGACCCAGTACTTC. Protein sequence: CSAPLVETQYF.

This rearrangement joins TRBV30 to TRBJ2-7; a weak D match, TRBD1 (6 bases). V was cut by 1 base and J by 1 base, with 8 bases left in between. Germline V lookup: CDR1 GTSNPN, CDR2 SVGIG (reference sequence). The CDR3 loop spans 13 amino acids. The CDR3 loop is CAWSDRASYEQYF. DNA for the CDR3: TGTGCCTGGAGTGACAGGGCATCCTACGAGCAGTACTTC. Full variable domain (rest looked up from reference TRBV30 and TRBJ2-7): SQTIHQWPATLVQPVGSPLSLECTVEGTSNPNLYWYRQAAGRGLQLLFYSVGIGQISSEVPQNLSASRPQDRQFILSSKKLLLSDSGFYLCAWSDRASYEQYFGPGTRLTVT.

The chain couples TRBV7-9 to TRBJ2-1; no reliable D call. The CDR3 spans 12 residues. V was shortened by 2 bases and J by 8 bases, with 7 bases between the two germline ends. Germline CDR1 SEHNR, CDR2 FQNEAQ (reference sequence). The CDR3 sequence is CASSLQADEQFF. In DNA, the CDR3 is TGTGCCAGCAGCTTACAGGCTGATGAGCAGTTCTTC.

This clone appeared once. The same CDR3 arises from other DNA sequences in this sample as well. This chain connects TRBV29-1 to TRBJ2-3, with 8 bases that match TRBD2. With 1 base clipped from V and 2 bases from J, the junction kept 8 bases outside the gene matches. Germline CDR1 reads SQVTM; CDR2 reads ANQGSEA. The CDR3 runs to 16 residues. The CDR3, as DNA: TGCAGCGTTGAAGGTACCCTAGCGGGTGACACAGATACGCAGTATTTT. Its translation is CSVEGTLAGDTDTQYF.

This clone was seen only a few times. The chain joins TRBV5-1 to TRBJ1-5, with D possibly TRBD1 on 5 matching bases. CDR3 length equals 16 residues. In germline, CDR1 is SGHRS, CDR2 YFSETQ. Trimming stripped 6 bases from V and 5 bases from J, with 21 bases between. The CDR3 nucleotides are TGCGCCAGCACCCCACGACAGTTCTCTAGATATCAGCCCCAGCATTTT. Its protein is CASTPRQFSRYQPQHF.

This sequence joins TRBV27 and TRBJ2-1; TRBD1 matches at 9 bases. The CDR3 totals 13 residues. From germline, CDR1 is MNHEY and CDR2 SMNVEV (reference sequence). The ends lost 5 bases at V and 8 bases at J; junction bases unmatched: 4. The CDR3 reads CASSPGQGYEQFF. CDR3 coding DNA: TGTGCCAGCAGTCCTGGACAGGGGTATGAGCAGTTCTTC.

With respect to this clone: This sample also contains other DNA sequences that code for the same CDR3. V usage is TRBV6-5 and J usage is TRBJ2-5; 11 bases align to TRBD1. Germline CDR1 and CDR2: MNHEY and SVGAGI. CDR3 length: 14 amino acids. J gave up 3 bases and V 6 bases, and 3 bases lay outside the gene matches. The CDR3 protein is CASSWTGGEETQYF. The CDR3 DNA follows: TGTGCCAGCAGCTGGACAGGGGGCGAAGAGACCCAGTACTTC.

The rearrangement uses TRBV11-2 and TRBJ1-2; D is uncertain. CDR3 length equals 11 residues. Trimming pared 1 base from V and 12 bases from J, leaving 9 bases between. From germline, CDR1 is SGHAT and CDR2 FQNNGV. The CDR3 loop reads CASSLGQADTF. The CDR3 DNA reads TGTGCCAGCAGCTTAGGGCAGGCGGACACCTTC. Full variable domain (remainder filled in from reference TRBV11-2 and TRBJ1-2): EAGVAQSPRYKIIEKRQSVAFWCNPISGHATLYWYQQILGQGPKLLIQFQNNGVVDDSQLPKDRFSAERLKGVDSTLKIQPAKLEDSAVYLCASSLGQADTFGSGTRLTVV.

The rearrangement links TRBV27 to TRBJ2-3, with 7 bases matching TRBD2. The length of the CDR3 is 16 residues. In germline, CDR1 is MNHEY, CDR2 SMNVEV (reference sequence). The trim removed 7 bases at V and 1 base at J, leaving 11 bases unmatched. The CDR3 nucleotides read TGTGCCAGCACTCCCTCCGCGGGGGAGCGCACAGATACGCAGTATTTT. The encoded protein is CASTPSAGERTDTQYF.

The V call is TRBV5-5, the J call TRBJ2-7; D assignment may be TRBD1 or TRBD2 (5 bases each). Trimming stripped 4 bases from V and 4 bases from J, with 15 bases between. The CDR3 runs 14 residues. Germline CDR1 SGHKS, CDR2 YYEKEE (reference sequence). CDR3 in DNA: TGTGCCAGCAGCCCCTGGGGGATGGGTTACGAGCAGTACTTC. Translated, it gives CASSPWGMGYEQYF.

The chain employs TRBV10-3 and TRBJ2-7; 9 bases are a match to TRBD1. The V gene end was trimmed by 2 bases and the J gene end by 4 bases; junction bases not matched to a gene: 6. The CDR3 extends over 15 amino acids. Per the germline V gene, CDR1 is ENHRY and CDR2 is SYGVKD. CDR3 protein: CAISEATGGAYEQYF. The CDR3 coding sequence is TGTGCCATCAGTGAGGCGACAGGGGGTGCGTACGAGCAGTACTTC.

For the CDR3, the DNA is TGTGCCAGCAGTTTATTCCCCAGCGGGGCTAAAGAGACCCAGTACTTC. This codes for CASSLFPSGAKETQYF. The V gene is TRBV28, the J gene TRBJ2-5; 7 bases map to TRBD2. The CDR3 is 16 residues long. Germline CDR1 is MDHEN and CDR2 is SYDVKM. With V trimmed by 1 base and J by 3 bases, 8 bases remained unmatched.

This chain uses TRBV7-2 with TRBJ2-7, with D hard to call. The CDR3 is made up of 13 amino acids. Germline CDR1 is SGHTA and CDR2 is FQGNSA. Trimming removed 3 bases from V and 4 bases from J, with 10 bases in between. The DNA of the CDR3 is TGTGCCAGCAGCTTTGGGAACTTATACGAGCAGTACTTC. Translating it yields CASSFGNLYEQYF.

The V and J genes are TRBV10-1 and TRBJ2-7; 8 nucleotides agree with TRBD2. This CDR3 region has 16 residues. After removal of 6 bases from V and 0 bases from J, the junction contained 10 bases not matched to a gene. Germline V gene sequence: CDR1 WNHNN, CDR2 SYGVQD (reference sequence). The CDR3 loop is CASSLLGGGTSYEQYF. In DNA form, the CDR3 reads TGCGCCAGCAGCCTCTTAGGCGGGGGGACCTCCTACGAGCAGTACTTC.

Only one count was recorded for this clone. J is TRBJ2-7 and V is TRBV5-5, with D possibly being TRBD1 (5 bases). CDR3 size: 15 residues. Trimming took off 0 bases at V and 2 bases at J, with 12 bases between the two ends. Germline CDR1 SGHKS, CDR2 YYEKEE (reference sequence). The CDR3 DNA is TGTGCCAGCAGCTTGGAGTCAGGGCCGCCCTACGAGCAGTACTTC. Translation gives CASSLESGPPYEQYF.

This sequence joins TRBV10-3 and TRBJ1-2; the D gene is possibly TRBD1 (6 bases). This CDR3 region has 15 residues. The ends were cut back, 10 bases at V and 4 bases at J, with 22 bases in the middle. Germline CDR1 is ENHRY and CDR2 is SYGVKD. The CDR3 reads CATLAADRSLYGYTF. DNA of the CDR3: TGTGCCACCCTAGCCGCCGACAGGTCACTCTATGGCTACACCTTC.

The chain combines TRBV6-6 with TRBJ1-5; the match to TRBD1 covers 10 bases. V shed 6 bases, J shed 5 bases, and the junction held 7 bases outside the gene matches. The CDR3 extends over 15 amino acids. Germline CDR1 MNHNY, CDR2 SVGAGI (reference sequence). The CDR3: CASSYGQGVDQPQHF. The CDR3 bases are TGTGCCAGCAGCTACGGACAGGGGGTTGATCAGCCCCAGCATTTT.

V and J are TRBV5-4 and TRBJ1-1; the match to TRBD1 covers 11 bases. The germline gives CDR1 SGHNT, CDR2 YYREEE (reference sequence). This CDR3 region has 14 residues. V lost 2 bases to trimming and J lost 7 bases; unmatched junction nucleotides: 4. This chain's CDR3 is CASSFGTGGSEAFF. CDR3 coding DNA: TGTGCCAGCAGCTTCGGGACAGGGGGAAGTGAAGCTTTCTTT.

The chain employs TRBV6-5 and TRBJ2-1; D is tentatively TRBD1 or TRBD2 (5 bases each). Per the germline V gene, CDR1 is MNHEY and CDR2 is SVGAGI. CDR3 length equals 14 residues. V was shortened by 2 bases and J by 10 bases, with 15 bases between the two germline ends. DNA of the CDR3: TGTGCCAGCAGTTACGGGGTGGGGGATTGGGAGCAGTTCTTC. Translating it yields CASSYGVGDWEQFF.

CDR3 sequence (DNA): TGTGCCAGCAGTTACTCTTGGCCGCCCACAGATACGCAGTATTTT. Translating it yields CASSYSWPPTDTQYF. V and J are TRBV6-5 and TRBJ2-3; D not certain. The germline gives CDR1 MNHEY, CDR2 SVGAGI. This CDR3 region has 15 residues. Between the trimmed V and J ends, which lost 0 bases and 2 bases, there was a span of 9 bases.

The chain's CDR3 is CASSSHTLGRTVNYGYTF. In DNA, the CDR3 is TGTGCCAGCAGTTCACACACCTTGGGACGGACAGTTAACTATGGCTACACCTTC. V and J are TRBV28 and TRBJ1-2, with D tentatively TRBD1 (6 bases). V was trimmed by 4 bases and J by 1 base, leaving 22 bases between them. Germline CDR1 is MDHEN and CDR2 is SYDVKM. The CDR3 runs to 18 residues.

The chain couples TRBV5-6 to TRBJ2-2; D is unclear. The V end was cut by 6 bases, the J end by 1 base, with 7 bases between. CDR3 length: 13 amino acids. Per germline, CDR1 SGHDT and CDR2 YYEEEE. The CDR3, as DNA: TGTGCCAGCACCCCCATGAACACCGGGGAGCTGTTTTTT. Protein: CASTPMNTGELFF.

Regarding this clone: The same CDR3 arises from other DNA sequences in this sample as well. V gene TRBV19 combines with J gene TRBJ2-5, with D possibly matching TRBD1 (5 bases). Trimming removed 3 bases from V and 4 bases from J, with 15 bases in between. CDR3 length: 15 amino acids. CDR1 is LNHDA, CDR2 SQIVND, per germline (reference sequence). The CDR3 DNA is TGTGCCAGTAGTATCCGACAGCTACCTGGAGAGACCCAGTACTTC. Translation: CASSIRQLPGETQYF.

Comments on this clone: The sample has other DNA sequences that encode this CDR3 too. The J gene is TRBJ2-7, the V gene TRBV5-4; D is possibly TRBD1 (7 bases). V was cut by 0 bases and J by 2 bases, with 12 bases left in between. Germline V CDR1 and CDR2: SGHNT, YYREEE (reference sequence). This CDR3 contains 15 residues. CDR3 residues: CASSLGQGGTYEQYF. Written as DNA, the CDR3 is TGTGCCAGCAGCTTGGGACAGGGAGGAACCTACGAGCAGTACTTC. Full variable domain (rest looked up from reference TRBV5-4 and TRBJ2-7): ETGVTQSPTHLIKTRGQQVTLRCSSQSGHNTVSWYQQALGQGPQFIFQYYREEENGRGNFPPRFSGLQFPNYSSELNVNALELDDSALYLCASSLGQGGTYEQYFGPGTRLTVT.

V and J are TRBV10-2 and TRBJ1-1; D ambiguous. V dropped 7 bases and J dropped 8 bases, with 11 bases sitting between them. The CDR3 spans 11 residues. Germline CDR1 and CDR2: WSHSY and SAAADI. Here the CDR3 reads CASTLGLEAFF. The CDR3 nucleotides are TGCGCCAGCACCTTAGGTCTCGAAGCTTTCTTT.

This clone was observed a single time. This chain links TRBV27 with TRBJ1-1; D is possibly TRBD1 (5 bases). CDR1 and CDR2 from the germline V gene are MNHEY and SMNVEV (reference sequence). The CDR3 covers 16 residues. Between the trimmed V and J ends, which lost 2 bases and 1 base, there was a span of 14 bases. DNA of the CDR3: TGTGCCAGCAGTTTAACTAGGGACCTCCGGAACACTGAAGCTTTCTTT. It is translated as CASSLTRDLRNTEAFF.